The 25 T cell receptor beta chains below all came from one sample that was sequenced in a study of vaccination and CD4 T cells after COVID-19. Specified treatment: approximately 11-day PBMC culture with coronavirus spike peptide pools or control peptides (ViraFEST assay). Sequencing of cultured CD4+ T cell DNA used the Oncomine TCR Beta short-read assay. One entry per CDR3 protein results from TCRdb running MiXCR on the PCR reads. This sample has approximately 19,000 distinct CDR3 sequences, with 45% to 60% found just once. These receptors lack a known antigen. Source material: CD4+ T cells from blood, cultured in vitro. The receptors were gathered from a human donor who had recovered from COVID-19.

This clonotype was counted only a few times. V is TRBV6-2 or TRBV6-3 and J is TRBJ1-1; D uncertain. With 10 bases removed from V and 7 bases from J, the gap between germline ends came to 16 bases. This CDR3 region has 12 residues. In germline, CDR1 is MNHEY, CDR2 SVGEGT. CDR3 protein: CATIPEWGEAFF. The CDR3 nucleotides read TGTGCCACCATACCAGAGTGGGGTGAAGCTTTCTTT.

The chain couples TRBV12-3 or TRBV12-4 to TRBJ2-5; the match to TRBD2 covers 10 bases. The J segment lost 7 bases and the V segment lost 2 bases, leaving 7 bases of the junction unmatched. This CDR3 has 15 residues. The CDR3 is CASSLNLAGVGTQYF. The DNA of the CDR3 is TGTGCCAGCAGTTTAAACCTAGCGGGAGTGGGGACCCAGTACTTC.

This chain links TRBV2 with TRBJ1-5; no clear D. V lost 6 bases and J lost 3, with 12 bases in between. The CDR3 has 14 amino acids. Germline loops: CDR1 SNHLY, CDR2 FYNNEI. The CDR3, as DNA: TGTGCCAGCAGGGGTTTCTCTTACAATCAGCCCCAGCATTTT. This encodes CASRGFSYNQPQHF.

V is TRBV28 and J is TRBJ1-5; no firm D call. The CDR3 has 15 amino acids. Germline V gives CDR1 MDHEN, CDR2 SYDVKM. V gave up 1 base and J gave up 0 bases, with 7 bases separating them. CDR3 loop: CASSLLPDSNQPQHF. CDR3 bases: TGTGCCAGCAGTTTATTACCGGATAGCAATCAGCCCCAGCATTTT.

V gene TRBV20-1 combines with J gene TRBJ1-2; 9 bases map to TRBD1. V dropped 6 bases and J dropped 2; count of bases not matched to a gene: 10. The CDR3 has 15 residues. Germline V gene sequence: CDR1 DFQATT, CDR2 SNEGSKA (reference sequence). CDR3 DNA: TGCAGTGCCCCAACGAGGGGACAGGGCAACTATGGCTACACCTTC. Translation gives CSAPTRGQGNYGYTF.

V gene TRBV19 combines with J gene TRBJ2-5; 12 bases are shared with TRBD1. The CDR3 extends over 16 amino acids. Germline V gene sequence: CDR1 LNHDA, CDR2 SQIVND (reference sequence). V was pared by 0 bases and J by 3 bases, with 2 bases of the junction left unmatched. CDR3 DNA sequence: TGTGCCAGTAGTATAGAAGGGACAGGGGGCAAAGAGACCCAGTACTTC. Protein: CASSIEGTGGKETQYF. Variable domain in full (rest from reference TRBV19 and TRBJ2-5): DGGITQSPKYLFRKEGQNVTLSCEQNLNHDAMYWYRQDPGQGLRLIYYSQIVNDFQKGDIAEGYSVSREKKESFPLTVTSAQKNPTAFYLCASSIEGTGGKETQYFGPGTRLLVL.

A single count supports this clonotype. This sequence joins TRBV27 and TRBJ2-7; D perhaps matches TRBD1 (5 bases). CDR1 and CDR2 (germline): MNHEY, SMNVEV (reference sequence). This CDR3 spans 18 amino acids. The V end was cut by 0 bases, the J end by 3 bases, with 21 bases between. The CDR3, as DNA: TGTGCCAGCAGTTTATCGAGGTTGGCAGGGATGTTTGGCTACGAGCAGTACTTC. Residues: CASSLSRLAGMFGYEQYF.

This chain uses TRBV20-1 with TRBJ2-7; 7 positions match TRBD2. V gave up 5 bases and J gave up 0 bases; unmatched junction bases: 7. Germline V CDR1 and CDR2: DFQATT, SNEGSKA (reference sequence). The CDR3 has 14 amino acids. The CDR3: CSAHSGSSSYEQYF. CDR3 DNA: TGCAGTGCTCATAGCGGGTCAAGCTCCTACGAGCAGTACTTC.

This clonotype was seen more than once but under ten times. The chain combines TRBV30 with TRBJ2-5; D is possibly TRBD1 or TRBD2 (5 bases each). The V end was cut by 4 bases, the J end by 6 bases, with 9 bases between. The length of the CDR3 is 11 residues. Per the germline V gene, CDR1 is GTSNPN and CDR2 is SVGIG (reference sequence). CDR3 coding DNA: TGTGCCTGGATGTGGGACCAGACCCAGTACTTC. Translation: CAWMWDQTQYF.

The CDR3 DNA sequence: TGTGCCAGTAGCAGAACAGTTACCCTGAACACTGAAGCTTTCTTT. This codes for CASSRTVTLNTEAFF. The chain employs TRBV19 and TRBJ1-1; D is undetermined. Germline V gene lookup returns CDR1 LNHDA and CDR2 SQIVND (reference sequence). The V gene lost 6 bases and the J gene lost 0 bases, with 14 bases spanning the gap. The CDR3 runs 15 residues.

This clonotype was recorded only once. This chain uses TRBV20-1 with TRBJ2-3; a possible D gene is TRBD1 (6 bases). The CDR3 loop spans 15 amino acids. Per the germline V gene, CDR1 is DFQATT and CDR2 is SNEGSKA (reference sequence). Trimming shortened V by 6 bases and J by 6 bases, and 22 bases separated the two germline ends. CDR3 coding DNA: TGCAGTGCACCGGCCGCAGCTGCCGACAGGGATACGCAGTATTTT. It codes for CSAPAAAADRDTQYF.

The chain links TRBV28 to TRBJ1-2; TRBD1 agrees at 9 bases. In germline, CDR1 is MDHEN, CDR2 SYDVKM. CDR3 length equals 13 residues. After removal of 6 bases from V and 7 bases from J, the junction contained 6 bases not matched to a gene. The CDR3 loop is CASRLDRGRGYTF. In DNA form, the CDR3 reads TGTGCCAGCAGACTGGACAGGGGTCGTGGCTACACCTTC.

The V and J genes are TRBV3-1 and TRBJ1-6, with D tentatively TRBD1 (5 bases). The V end lost 1 base, the J end lost 7 bases, and 11 bases lay between the germline ends. The CDR3 has 15 amino acids. Germline loops: CDR1 LGHDT, CDR2 YNNKEL (reference sequence). CDR3 sequence reads: CASSQGRAANSPLHF. CDR3 DNA sequence: TGTGCCAGCAGCCAAGGCAGGGCGGCGAATTCACCCCTCCACTTT.

V is TRBV7-3 and J is TRBJ1-1, with 8 bases aligning to TRBD1. V trimming: 5 bases; J trimming: 10 bases; junction bases outside the gene matches: 9. The CDR3 spans 13 residues. In germline, CDR1 is SGHTA, CDR2 FQGTGA. The CDR3 protein is CASSPGQGSRAFF. CDR3 bases: TGTGCCAGCAGCCCAGGACAGGGAAGTCGAGCTTTCTTT.

V gene TRBV6-1 combines with J gene TRBJ1-2; weak D call: TRBD1 (6 bases). The CDR3 extends over 15 amino acids. V lost 7 bases and J 4 bases, leaving 19 bases between the germline ends. Germline CDR1 MNHNS, CDR2 SASEGT. For the CDR3, the DNA is TGTGCCAGCATCCAAAGTCCCAGGGGAGGCTATGGCTACACCTTC. This encodes CASIQSPRGGYGYTF.

This clonotype has only a few counts. The rearrangement joins TRBV20-1 to TRBJ1-1, with a weak D call TRBD1 (5 bases). Trimming shortened V by 6 bases and J by 6 bases, and 11 bases separated the two germline ends. This CDR3 spans 11 amino acids. Germline CDR1 DFQATT, CDR2 SNEGSKA (reference sequence). Here the CDR3 DNA reads TGCAGTGCCCAGGGTTCTTCTGAAGCTTTCTTT. It translates to CSAQGSSEAFF.

The rearrangement uses TRBV14 and TRBJ1-1; D not certain. The CDR3 sequence is 15 residues long. Trimming removed 4 bases from V and 5 bases from J, with 17 bases in between. CDR1 and CDR2 (germline): SGHDN, FVKESK. This CDR3 is CASSRLQGMGTEAFF. The CDR3 DNA reads as TGTGCCAGCAGCCGATTACAAGGGATGGGGACTGAAGCTTTCTTT.

The CDR3 bases are TGTGCCAGCAGCTTAGGGATAGGAGGGGGAGGCTACGAGCAGTACTTC. This gives the protein CASSLGIGGGGYEQYF. The V and J genes are TRBV7-9 and TRBJ2-7, with D possibly called TRBD1 or TRBD2 (6 bases each). The CDR3 sequence is 16 residues long. Germline V gene lookup returns CDR1 SEHNR and CDR2 FQNEAQ (reference sequence). V gave up 1 base and J gave up 3 bases, with 16 bases separating them.

This clonotype has only a few counts. The CDR3: CSAWGPTNYGYTF. The CDR3 nucleotides are TGCAGTGCGTGGGGTCCTACTAACTATGGCTACACCTTC. The chain is built from TRBV20-1 and TRBJ1-2, with no clear D. Per the germline V gene, CDR1 is DFQATT and CDR2 is SNEGSKA (reference sequence). The V gene lost 6 bases and the J gene lost 0 bases, with 11 bases spanning the gap. The CDR3 contains 13 residues.

This clonotype was found a few times. The rearrangement links TRBV10-3 to TRBJ1-5; 7 nucleotides line up with TRBD1. Germline assignment: CDR1 ENHRY and CDR2 SYGVKD. This CDR3 has 15 residues. V lost 2 bases and J lost 2; bases outside the gene matches: 3. The CDR3 DNA is TGTGCCATCAGTGAGGCCCAGGGGGGCAATCAGCCCCAGCATTTT. It codes for CAISEAQGGNQPQHF.

Of note for this clonotype: A much larger clone differs from this one at a single base, so this may be a read error. This chain joins TRBV7-2 and TRBJ1-1, with 7 bases fitting TRBD1. The CDR3 is made up of 14 amino acids. Germline assignment: CDR1 SGHTA and CDR2 FQGNSA. J was trimmed by 4 bases and V by 6 bases; bases with no gene match: 8. CDR3 bases: TGTGCCAGCAGTCCCTCTCAGGGGGGCACTGAAGCTTTCTTT. Its translation is CASSPSQGGTEAFF.

This chain uses TRBV5-4 with TRBJ2-3, with 8 bases lining up with TRBD1. This CDR3 has 16 residues. From germline, CDR1 is SGHNT and CDR2 YYREEE (reference sequence). V was pared by 4 bases and J by 1 base, with 8 bases of the junction left unmatched. DNA of the CDR3: TGTGCCAGCAGCCCATCCCCGGACAGGGGCACAGATACGCAGTATTTT. This codes for CASSPSPDRGTDTQYF.

The rearrangement joins TRBV11-3 to TRBJ2-5; D call uncertain. Trimming pared 6 bases from V and 3 bases from J, leaving 5 bases between. The CDR3 is made up of 11 amino acids. The germline gives CDR1 SGHNT, CDR2 YENEEA. Here the CDR3 reads CASRVEETQYF. CDR3 bases: TGTGCCAGCAGGGTGGAAGAGACCCAGTACTTC.

The sample holds a few counts of this clonotype. The chain joins TRBV7-8 to TRBJ2-1, with D perhaps TRBD2 (5 bases). The V and J ends lost 2 bases and 5 bases respectively, with 13 bases between them. The germline CDR1 and CDR2 sequences are SGHVS and FQNEAQ. The CDR3 runs to 15 residues. The CDR3 coding sequence is TGTGCCAGCAGCTTAAGTGGGAGCCGTCACAATGAGCAGTTCTTC. Translation: CASSLSGSRHNEQFF.

This clonotype was found once. The rearrangement uses TRBV12-3 or TRBV12-4 and TRBJ1-1; D possibly corresponds to TRBD1 (5 bases). CDR3 length: 15 amino acids. The V end lost 2 bases, the J end lost 4 bases, and 14 bases lay between the germline ends. For the CDR3, the DNA is TGTGCCAGCAGTTTACGGCAGGGCTGGACCACTGAAGCTTTCTTT. Its protein is CASSLRQGWTTEAFF.